These T cell receptor beta chains were read from a single sample in a study of blood T cell repertoires in COVID-19. The protocol was immunoSEQ multiplex PCR, while the TCRdb copy is restricted to in-frame clones and leaves out a portion. The data show approximately 280,000 clones, 75% to 90% seen once. The sequenced material came from peripheral blood. Receptors were obtained from a middle-aged man with acute or convalescent COVID-19. Both conserved end residues are trimmed from each CDR3. The D gene is left open where the match is weak. A clone size is listed for some rows: how often the clone was seen (once, few, many), or a class if it is expanded.

>13|TRBV7-3|-|-
ASSPLNSNTGELF
>13|TRBV6-5|TRBD1|-
ASSHDQPTGAEAF
>11|TRBV6-5|-|-
ASSLAYGTEAF
>14|TRBV5-4|TRBD1|-
ASSLGQGANSGELF
>12|TRBV10-3|-|-
AISKNRENTEAF
>11|TRBV7-8|-|-
ASSLIAAARQF
>15|TRBV11-2|TRBD2|-
ASSLWAQRGVRNEQF
>11|TRBV2|-|-
ASSKGAWDEQF
>14|TRBV7-2|-|-
ASSLAGRHSGNTIY
>14|TRBV6-2/TRBV6-3|TRBD2|-
ASSYGPSGGPLEQY
>12|TRBV11-2|-|-
ASSPRTVNTEAF
>12|TRBV19|-|-
ATRRPLPNTEAF
>12|TRBV2|-|-
AMRAGVNTGELF
>14|TRBV5-6|TRBD1|-
ASSLPSGTGNTEAF
>9|TRBV10-3|-|-
AISEGGPGY
>10|TRBV27|-|once
ASRRPGTEAF
>11|TRBV5-1|-|once
ASSLGGNTEAF
>12|TRBV5-1|-|once
ASSSPGNTNEAF
>11|TRBV4-1|-|once
ASSPAGGTEAF
>12|TRBV2|-|-
ASSDGQPFEKLF
>13|TRBV5-1|TRBD1|once
ASSWRQGGGEKLF
>14|TRBV27|-|-
ASSLFFDTSNTEAF
>13|TRBV6-5|-|-
ASSYVVGLTGELF
>13|TRBV6-5|TRBD2|-
ASSYRGGRNNEQF
>13|TRBV4-1|-|-
ASSLKPFSQETQY
>15|TRBV14|-|-
ASSQAVTGLSTGELF
>11|TRBV7-9|-|-
ASSFVDGLRQF
>12|TRBV24-1|-|-
ATSDAGGNTEAF
>15|TRBV19|TRBD1|-
ASTSLAGGRHNSPLH
>12|TRBV13|-|-
ASSLGTANQPQH
>14|TRBV5-1|TRBD1|-
ASSSRPGQGSYEQY
>14|TRBV19|TRBD1|-
ATLDRRGLAKNIQY
>9|TRBV20-1|-|once
SAVTGYGYT